The source of this T cell receptor (beta chain) is a study of early T cells in non-severe SARS-CoV-2 infection. For the study at large: Sequenced material consisted of bulk RNA (from unsorted whole blood), and chains were unpaired.

This clonotype has at least ten counts. Its antigen is unidentified. General study findings and limits: The study's VDJdb matching favored anti-spike CD8 responses and missed private and CD4 specificities.

V lost 5 bases and J 1 base, leaving 12 bases between the germline ends. The CDR3 contains 15 residues. CDR1 and CDR2 (germline): KGHDR, SFDVKD. Individual cDNA molecules carried attached unique molecular identifiers. TCRdb called the 5' RACE reads again in MiXCR, with one record for every CDR3 protein. In the table there are nearly 95,000 distinct CDR3 sequences, around a sixth of which are singletons. Specimen: whole blood, collected at baseline. The sequence derives from an adult who was a healthcare worker with PCR-confirmed SARS-CoV-2 infection or an uninfected control (not recorded which). The rearrangement uses TRBV24-1 and TRBJ2-3; a weak D match, TRBD1 (7 bases). The CDR3 sequence is CATSAAGQRTDTQYF. The CDR3 DNA reads TGTGCCACCAGTGCTGCGGGACAGCGCACAGATACGCAGTATTTT.